This T cell receptor (beta chain) was identified in a study of vaccination effects on CD4 cells after COVID-19. Germline values: CDR1 LNHNV, CDR2 YYDKDF (reference sequence). The V segment lost 0 bases and the J segment 2 bases; nucleotides outside the gene matches: 19. The CDR3 length is 21 residues. Before sequencing, viral peptide pools were used by the ViraFEST assay to expand antigen-specific CD4+ T cells. Following 10 days of culture, CD4+ T cells were isolated. PCR confirmed that the person was infected with SARS-CoV-2 between March and December 2020. On this clone: The antigen is unknown.

The assay was immunoSEQ multiplex PCR, and TCRdb's table has in-frame clones only and misses some. The sample includes 60,000 to 75,000 clones, roughly 73% of them seen just once. The sample was CD4+ T cells from PBMCs cultured with HIV peptides, taken before COVID-19 vaccination. Specified subset: HIV-1 Nef peptide pool negative control/reference culture. This chain connects TRBV15 to TRBJ2-7; 10 bases are shared with TRBD2. This TCR derives from a human donor who had a prior SARS-CoV-2 infection. The chain's CDR3 is CATSRDQYAGTSERQTYEQYF. CDR3 DNA sequence: TGTGCCACCAGCAGAGATCAATACGCCGGGACTAGCGAGAGACAAACCTACGAGCAGTACTTC.